This entry concerns a single T cell receptor beta chain. This sample was included in a study of OX40 agonist ivuxolimab in advanced cancers. Study-level background: Antecedent anti-PD-1, anti-PD-L1 or anti-CTLA-4 therapy was permissible, with 30% to 50% having received some.

The length of the CDR3 is 14 residues. Germline-derived CDR1 and CDR2 are MDHEN and SYDVKM. Trimming removed 6 bases at V and 1 base at J, with 12 bases between. Produced via immunoSEQ multiplex PCR; TCRdb's table is partial and in-frame only. The sample has 60,000 to 70,000 clones, 75% to 90% seen once. J is TRBJ2-5 and V is TRBV28, with D possibly matching TRBD1 (6 bases). This receptor was identified in an adult with an advanced solid tumor such as melanoma, head and neck, liver or kidney cancer. Source: CD4+ or CD8+ T cells sorted from blood, taken in a trial of the OX40 agonist ivuxolimab. CDR3 DNA: TGTGCCAGCAGGCCCTGGACAGTCCAAGAGACCCAGTACTTC. As protein: CASRPWTVQETQYF.